This TCR beta chain appears in the sequencing data of a study of metastatic and nonmetastatic thyroid tumors (dated by TCRdb to the early 2020s). Study-level background: For patients with malignant and with benign thyroid disease, the researchers compared repertoires between peripheral blood samples and tumor or nodule tissue samples. Results and caveats for the whole study, not just this receptor: TCR beta diversity was reported as significantly higher in malignant tumors than in benign nodules, in both blood and tumor samples.

No patient had received any treatment before thyroid surgery. Using T-cell receptor beta sequencing, the researchers looked back retrospectively at clinical samples from patients, gathered between the early 2010s and the late 2010s. The CDR3, from cysteine to phenylalanine, totals 14 residues. Only CDR3 DNA is held: 42 bases, read in frame from base 1. Germline trimming amounts to 10 bases on V and 5 bases on J, with 13 as the count of junction bases outside the gene matches. Ten or more counts support this clone. Its antigen specificity is not known. No base qualities exist here, and no much larger clone lies one base off it. The library was made by PCR. The sequencing machine was an Illumina HiSeq 4000. High-throughput sequencing was used to profile the TCR beta-chain CDR3 region of each patient. The original methods were these. The researchers built a classifier to tell apart papillary thyroid cancer patients with distant metastasis, based on CDR3 differences among clinicopathological groups. The Shannon index was used to measure repertoire diversity, and the Morisita-Horn index was used to measure how similar tumor and blood repertoires were. The public reads were run again by TCRdb, first through fastp at Q25 and then through MiXCR, and only productive beta chains were kept. V and J calls and clone size were set by TCRdb, not the authors. Present in this sample are around 20,000 clones, around 17% of which were seen just once. The ten largest make up 15% to 20% of the sample.

The sequencing input was blood. The rearranged chain carries TRBV12-3 or TRBV12-4 and TRBJ2-7; 8 junctional bases match TRBD2. This clonotype originated in a male donor with papillary thyroid cancer or a benign thyroid nodule (not recorded which). Some clones in this sample may be carry-over from other donors' samples. Here is the DNA: TGTGCCATTTCGATGACTAGCGCAACCGACGAGCAGTACTTC. It encodes CAISMTSATDEQYF.